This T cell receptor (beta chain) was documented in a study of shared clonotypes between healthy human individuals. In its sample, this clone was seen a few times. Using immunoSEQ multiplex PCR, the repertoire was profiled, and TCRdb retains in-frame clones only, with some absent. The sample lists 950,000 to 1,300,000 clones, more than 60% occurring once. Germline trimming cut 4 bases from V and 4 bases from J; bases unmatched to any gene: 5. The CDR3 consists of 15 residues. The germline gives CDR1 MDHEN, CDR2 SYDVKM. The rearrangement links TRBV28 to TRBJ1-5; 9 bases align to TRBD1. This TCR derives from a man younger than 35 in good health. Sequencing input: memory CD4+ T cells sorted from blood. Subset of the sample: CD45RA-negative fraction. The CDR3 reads CASSSTGTGNQPQHF. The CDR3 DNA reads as TGTGCCAGCAGTTCAACCGGGACAGGGAATCAGCCCCAGCATTTT.